This T cell receptor (beta chain) appears in the sequencing data of a study of CD8 T cells in Susac syndrome. Germline V CDR1 and CDR2: SQVTM, ANQGSEA. This CDR3 spans 13 amino acids. V shed 8 bases and J shed 5 bases, with 18 bases lying between them. RNA in amounts of roughly 0.5 to 1 ug was reverse transcribed with random hexamers. MiXCR, run by TCRdb on the immunoSEQ multiplex PCR reads, gives a single entry per CDR3 protein. The sample lists roughly 200,000 distinct CDR3 sequences; less than 95% were seen once. The sample taken for sequencing was CD4+ T cells from PBMCs. V is TRBV29-1 and J is TRBJ1-1, with D possibly being TRBD1 (5 bases). This sequence was found in a human donor in good health. For the CDR3, the DNA is TGCAGCACTAACCACCGCGGGGGAACTGAAGCTTTCTTT. It yields the protein CSTNHRGGTEAFF.